This T cell receptor beta chain was observed in a study of immune heterogeneity within non-small cell lung tumors listed by TCRdb under 2018. As for the study more broadly: By histology, a handful of squamous cell carcinomas, 10 non-squamous carcinomas and 1 tumor not otherwise specified were included. Binding of neoantigens to the HLA alleles of each patient was predicted with netMHCpan-3.0 for mutant peptides of 8 to 11 amino acids. TCR repertoires were analyzed from approximately 60 tumor loci of around 15 patients, while transcriptome data covered only 35 to 50 loci from more than 10 patients. Whole-exome sequencing, RNA-seq and TCR beta repertoire sequencing were combined for multiple spatially distinct regions from each NSCLC tumor so that intratumoral immune heterogeneity could be examined. The investigation overall reported the following: Within a given patient, the same dominant CDR3B clonotypes showed up repeatedly across loci, although different tumor locations also carried unique high-frequency clones. Local tumor mutational burden and local T-cell repertoire clonality had a statistically significant but moderate positive correlation (R about 0.36). High-frequency TCR beta clonotypes were found to be largely distinct between individual patients.

The TCR beta CDR3 region was amplified with a multiplex PCR system whose first round ran for roughly 9 cycles using 32 V-gene forward primers and 13 J-gene reverse primers. A QIAGEN Multiplex PCR Kit was used for first-round PCR, and the primer sequences were filed in Chinese patent CN105087789A. A second PCR round added Illumina universal primers using the Phusion High-Fidelity PCR Kit. Sequencing of the TCR libraries was done on the Illumina HiSeq X Ten platform in paired-end mode with a 151 bp read length. The study's processing was this. Cutadapt removed reads without multiplex PCR primers, PEAR merged read pairs, and MiXCR with default settings called CDR3 regions. Shannon entropy measured repertoire diversity, and clonality was calculated as one minus the Shannon entropy divided by the ln of the count of productive unique sequences. Dominant or high-frequency T-cell clones were defined as clonotypes at frequencies of at least 0.5%. Using fastp at Q25 and MiXCR, TCRdb reprocessed the public reads and kept productive beta chains. Each CDR3 protein appears once, grouped with its most common genes and DNA. The V and J calls follow TCRdb's processing rather than the paper's. The sample contains under 7,000 distinct CDR3 sequences, under 25% of them found a single time. The ten largest clones represent around 9.7% of the sample.

Including the terminal cysteine and phenylalanine, the CDR3 comprises 12 residues. The DNA shown is the 36-base CDR3, in frame from base 1. CDR1 and CDR2 were assigned from the germline V gene as SGHAT and FQNNGV. Between the V and J ends, shortened by 5 bases and 4 bases respectively, the junction contains 5 bases. This clonotype is considered medium-sized (0.01 to 0.1%). Its antigen is still unknown. There are no base qualities to consult, and no much larger clone falls within one base. Genomic DNA was extracted from bulk tumor tissue and used as the TCR template, and approximately 600 ng gDNA was amplified per sample. During surgery, several biopsies were collected from each primary tumor and placed as far from one another as possible within the tumor mass. The study cohort was described as untreated, and the patients were newly diagnosed NSCLC cases having curative surgery. The donors were fewer than 17 patients with newly diagnosed non-small cell lung cancer who were having surgery with curative intent. The resected tumor masses were reviewed by two independent pathologists. Only high-quality DNA and RNA samples were carried forward to sequencing.

The sequencing input was lung tumor tissue. The chain was built from TRBV11-2 and TRBJ2-2, with the identity of the D gene unclear. The clonotype was recovered from a woman in her sixties or seventies with non-small cell lung cancer. The CDR3 region reads CASSPPTGELFF. The DNA reads as follows: TGTGCCAGCAGCCCTCCCACCGGGGAGCTGTTTTTT.